This T cell receptor beta chain derives from a study of blood T cell repertoires in COVID-19. As for the study in general: Samples taken during acute and convalescent COVID-19 were collected in the United States, Italy and Spain. T cells, B-cell-depleted T cells, or PBMCs provided the cDNA or gDNA that served as material.

Trimming took 6 bases from V and 2 from J; bases not matched to a gene: 0. There are 14 residues in the CDR3. Per germline, CDR1 MNHEY and CDR2 SVGAGI. Followed longitudinally, the Seattle patients had been enrolled during active infection. Generated by immunoSEQ multiplex PCR, the TCRdb table keeps only in-frame clones and is missing some. Of some 240,000 clones listed, around 90% are singletons. The sequencing input was peripheral blood. V usage is TRBV6-5 and J usage is TRBJ2-7; the match to TRBD2 covers 14 bases. This receptor was taken from a woman in her 70s with COVID-19, enrolled during active disease. CDR3 in amino acids: CASRGLAGAYEQYF. The CDR3 coding sequence is TGTGCCAGCAGGGGACTAGCGGGAGCCTACGAGCAGTACTTC.